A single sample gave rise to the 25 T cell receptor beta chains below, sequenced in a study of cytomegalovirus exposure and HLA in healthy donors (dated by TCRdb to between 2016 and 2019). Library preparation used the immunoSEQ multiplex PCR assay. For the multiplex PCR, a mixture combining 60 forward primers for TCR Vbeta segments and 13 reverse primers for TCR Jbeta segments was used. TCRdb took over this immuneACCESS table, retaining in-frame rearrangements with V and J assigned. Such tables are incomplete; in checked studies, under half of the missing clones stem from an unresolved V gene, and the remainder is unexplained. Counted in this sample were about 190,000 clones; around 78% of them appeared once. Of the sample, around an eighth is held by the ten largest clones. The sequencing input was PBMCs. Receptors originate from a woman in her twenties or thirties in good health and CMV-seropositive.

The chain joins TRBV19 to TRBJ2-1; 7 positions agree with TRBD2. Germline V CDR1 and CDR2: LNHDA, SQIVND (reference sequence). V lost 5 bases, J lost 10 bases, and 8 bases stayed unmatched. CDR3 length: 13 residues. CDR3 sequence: CASSVRRRGEQFF. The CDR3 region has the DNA TGTGCCAGTAGTGTTCGTCGGCGGGGGGAGCAGTTCTTC.

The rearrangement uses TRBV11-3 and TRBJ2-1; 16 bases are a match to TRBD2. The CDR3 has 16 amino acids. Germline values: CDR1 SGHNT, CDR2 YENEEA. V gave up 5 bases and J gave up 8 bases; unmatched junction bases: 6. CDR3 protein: CASSRGTSGRVDEQFF. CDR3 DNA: TGTGCCAGCAGCCGTGGGACTAGCGGGAGGGTGGATGAGCAGTTCTTC.

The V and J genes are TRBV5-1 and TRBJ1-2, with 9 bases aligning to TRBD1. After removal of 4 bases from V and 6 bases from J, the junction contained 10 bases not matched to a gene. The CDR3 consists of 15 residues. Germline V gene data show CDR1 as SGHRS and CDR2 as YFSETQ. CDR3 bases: TGCGCCAGCAGCCTACGGACAGGGGCACGTGATGGCTACACCTTC. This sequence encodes CASSLRTGARDGYTF.

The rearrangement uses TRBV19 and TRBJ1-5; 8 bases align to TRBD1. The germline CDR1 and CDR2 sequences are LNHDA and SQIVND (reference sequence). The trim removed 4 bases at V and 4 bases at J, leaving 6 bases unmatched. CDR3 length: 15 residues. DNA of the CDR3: TGTGCCAGTAGTAGCCCCGGGACAGGAAATCAGCCCCAGCATTTT. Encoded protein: CASSSPGTGNQPQHF.

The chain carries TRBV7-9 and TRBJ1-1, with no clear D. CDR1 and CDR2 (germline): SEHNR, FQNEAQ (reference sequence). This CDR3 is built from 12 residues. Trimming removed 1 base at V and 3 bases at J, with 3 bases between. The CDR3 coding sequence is TGTGCCAGCAGCTTAGTAGACACTGAAGCTTTCTTT. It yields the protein CASSLVDTEAFF.

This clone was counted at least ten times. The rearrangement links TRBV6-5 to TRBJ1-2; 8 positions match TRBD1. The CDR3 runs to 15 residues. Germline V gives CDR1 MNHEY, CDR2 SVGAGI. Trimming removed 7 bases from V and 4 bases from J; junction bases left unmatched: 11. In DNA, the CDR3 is TGTGCCAGCACTCGGGGACAGGCATCCCCCTATGGCTACACCTTC. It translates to CASTRGQASPYGYTF.

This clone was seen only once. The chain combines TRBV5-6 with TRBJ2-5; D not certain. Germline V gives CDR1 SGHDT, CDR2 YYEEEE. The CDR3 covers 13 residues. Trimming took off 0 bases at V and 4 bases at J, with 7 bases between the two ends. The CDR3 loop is CASSLESGETQYF. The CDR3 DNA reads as TGTGCCAGCAGCTTGGAGAGTGGAGAGACCCAGTACTTC.

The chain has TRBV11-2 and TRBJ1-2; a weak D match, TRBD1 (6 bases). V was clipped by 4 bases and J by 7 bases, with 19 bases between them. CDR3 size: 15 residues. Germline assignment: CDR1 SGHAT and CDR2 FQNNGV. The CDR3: CASSSLRGAWGGYTF. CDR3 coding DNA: TGTGCCAGCAGCTCCCTCCGGGGGGCGTGGGGTGGCTACACCTTC.

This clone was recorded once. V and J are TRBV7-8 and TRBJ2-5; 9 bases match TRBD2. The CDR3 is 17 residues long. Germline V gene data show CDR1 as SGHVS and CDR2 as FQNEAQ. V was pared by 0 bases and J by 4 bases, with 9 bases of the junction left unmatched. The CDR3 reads CASSLAHFVAGVETQYF. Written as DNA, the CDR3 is TGTGCCAGCAGCTTAGCGCATTTTGTAGCGGGAGTAGAGACCCAGTACTTC. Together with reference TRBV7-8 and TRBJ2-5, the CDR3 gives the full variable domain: GAGVSQSPRYKVAKRGQDVALRCDPISGHVSLFWYQQALGQGPEFLTYFQNEAQLDKSGLPSDRFFAERPEGSVSTLKIQRTQQEDSAVYLCASSLAHFVAGVETQYFGPGTRLLVL.

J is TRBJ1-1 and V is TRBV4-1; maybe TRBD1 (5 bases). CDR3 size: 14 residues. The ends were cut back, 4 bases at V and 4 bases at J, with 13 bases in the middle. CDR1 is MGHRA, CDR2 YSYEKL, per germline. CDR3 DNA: TGCGCCAGCAGCCGGGCGCAGGGAACCACTGAAGCTTTCTTT. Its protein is CASSRAQGTTEAFF.

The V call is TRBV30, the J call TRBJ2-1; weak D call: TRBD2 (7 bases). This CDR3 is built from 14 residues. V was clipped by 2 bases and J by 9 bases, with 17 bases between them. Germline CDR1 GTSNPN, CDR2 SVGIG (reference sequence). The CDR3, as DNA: TGTGCCTGGAGTCGCGGGGGCGCGGTCAGTGAGCAGTTCTTC. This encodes CAWSRGGAVSEQFF. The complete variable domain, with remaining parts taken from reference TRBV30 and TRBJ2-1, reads SQTIHQWPATLVQPVGSPLSLECTVEGTSNPNLYWYRQAAGRGLQLLFYSVGIGQISSEVPQNLSASRPQDRQFILSSKKLLLSDSGFYLCAWSRGGAVSEQFFGPGTRLTVL.

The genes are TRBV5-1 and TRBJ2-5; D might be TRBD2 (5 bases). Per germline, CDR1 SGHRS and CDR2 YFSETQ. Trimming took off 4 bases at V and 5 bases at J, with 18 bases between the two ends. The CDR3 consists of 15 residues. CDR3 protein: CASSPRGPSGETQYF. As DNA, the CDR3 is TGCGCCAGCAGCCCCCGAGGGCCATCCGGGGAGACCCAGTACTTC.

The CDR3 loop reads CASSMGEFGTSGRYNEQFF. DNA for the CDR3: TGTGCCAGTAGTATGGGGGAGTTCGGGACTAGCGGGAGATACAATGAGCAGTTCTTC. The chain couples TRBV19 to TRBJ2-1, with 14 bases that match TRBD2. Germline V gene sequence: CDR1 LNHDA, CDR2 SQIVND (reference sequence). V dropped 3 bases and J dropped 4; count of bases not matched to a gene: 11. CDR3 size: 19 residues. Drawing the rest from reference TRBV19 and TRBJ2-1, the complete variable domain is DGGITQSPKYLFRKEGQNVTLSCEQNLNHDAMYWYRQDPGQGLRLIYYSQIVNDFQKGDIAEGYSVSREKKESFPLTVTSAQKNPTAFYLCASSMGEFGTSGRYNEQFFGPGTRLTVL.

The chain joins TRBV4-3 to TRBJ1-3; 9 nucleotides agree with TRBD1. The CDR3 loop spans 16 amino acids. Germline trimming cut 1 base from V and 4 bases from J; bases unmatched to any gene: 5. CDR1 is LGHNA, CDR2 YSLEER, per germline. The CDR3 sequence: CASSQAYRGQGNTIYF. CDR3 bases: TGCGCCAGCAGCCAAGCATACAGGGGGCAAGGAAACACCATATATTTT.

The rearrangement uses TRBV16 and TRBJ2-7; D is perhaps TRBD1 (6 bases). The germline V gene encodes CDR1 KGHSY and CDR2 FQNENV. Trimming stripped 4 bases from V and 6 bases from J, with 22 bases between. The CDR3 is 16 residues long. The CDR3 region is CASSPLTGIYPSEQYF. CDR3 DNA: TGTGCCAGCAGCCCCCTCACAGGGATCTATCCCTCCGAGCAGTACTTC.

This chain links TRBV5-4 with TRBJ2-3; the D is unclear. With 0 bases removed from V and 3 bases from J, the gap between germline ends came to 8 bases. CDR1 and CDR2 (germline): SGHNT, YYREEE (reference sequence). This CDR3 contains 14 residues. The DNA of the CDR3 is TGTGCCAGCAGCTTGGCCACCAGTACAGATACGCAGTATTTT. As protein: CASSLATSTDTQYF. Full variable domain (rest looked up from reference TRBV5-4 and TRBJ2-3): ETGVTQSPTHLIKTRGQQVTLRCSSQSGHNTVSWYQQALGQGPQFIFQYYREEENGRGNFPPRFSGLQFPNYSSELNVNALELDDSALYLCASSLATSTDTQYFGPGTRLTVL.

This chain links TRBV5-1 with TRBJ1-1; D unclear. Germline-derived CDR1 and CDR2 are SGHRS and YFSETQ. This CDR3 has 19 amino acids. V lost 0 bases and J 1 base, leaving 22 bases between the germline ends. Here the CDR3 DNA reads TGCGCCAGCAGCTTGGGGCGGACTAAGTCGTACGCCGAGAACACTGAAGCTTTCTTT. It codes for CASSLGRTKSYAENTEAFF.

Here the CDR3 DNA reads TGCGCCAGCAGCCAAGAAGCTCGGAGCTCCTACGAGCAGTACTTC. Protein: CASSQEARSSYEQYF. The chain is built from TRBV4-1 and TRBJ2-7, with unresolved D. The CDR3 length is 15 residues. V lost 0 bases and J 0 bases, leaving 9 bases between the germline ends. CDR1 and CDR2 from the germline V gene are MGHRA and YSYEKL.

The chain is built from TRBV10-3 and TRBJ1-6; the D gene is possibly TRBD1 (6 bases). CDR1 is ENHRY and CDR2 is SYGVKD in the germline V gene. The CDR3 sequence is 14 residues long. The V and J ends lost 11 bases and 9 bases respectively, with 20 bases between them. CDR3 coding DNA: TGTGCCGCCCGACTCGGACAGCAAGGTTCACCCCTCCACTTT. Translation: CAARLGQQGSPLHF.

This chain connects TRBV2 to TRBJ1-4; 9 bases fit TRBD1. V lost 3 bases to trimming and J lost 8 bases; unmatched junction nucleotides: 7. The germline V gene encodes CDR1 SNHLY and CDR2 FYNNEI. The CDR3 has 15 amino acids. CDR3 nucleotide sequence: TGTGCCAGCAGTGAGAGGACAGGGGAACGGGAAAAACTGTTTTTT. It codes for CASSERTGEREKLFF.

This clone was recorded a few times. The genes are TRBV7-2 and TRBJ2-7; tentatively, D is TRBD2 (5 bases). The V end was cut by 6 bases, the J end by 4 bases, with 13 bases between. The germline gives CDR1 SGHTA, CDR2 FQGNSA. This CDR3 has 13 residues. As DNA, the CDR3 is TGTGCCAGCAGGCCGGGCGGGTTGTACGAGCAGTACTTC. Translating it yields CASRPGGLYEQYF.

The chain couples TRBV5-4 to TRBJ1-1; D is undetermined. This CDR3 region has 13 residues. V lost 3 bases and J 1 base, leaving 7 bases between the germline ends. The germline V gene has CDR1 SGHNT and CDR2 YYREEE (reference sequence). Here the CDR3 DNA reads TGTGCCAGCAGCTCGACACAGAACACTGAAGCTTTCTTT. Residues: CASSSTQNTEAFF.

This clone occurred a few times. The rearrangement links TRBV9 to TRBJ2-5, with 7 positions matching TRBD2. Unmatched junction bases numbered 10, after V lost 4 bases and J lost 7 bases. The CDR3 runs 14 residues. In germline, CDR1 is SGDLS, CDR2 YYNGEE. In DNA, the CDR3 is TGTGCCAGCAGCCCCTCGCGGGGGACCTCGACCCAGTACTTC. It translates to CASSPSRGTSTQYF.

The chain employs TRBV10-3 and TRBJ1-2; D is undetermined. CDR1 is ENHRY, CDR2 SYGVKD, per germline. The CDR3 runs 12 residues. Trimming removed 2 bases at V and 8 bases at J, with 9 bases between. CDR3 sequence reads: CAISESRFGYTF. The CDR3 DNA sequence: TGTGCCATCAGTGAGAGTCGGTTCGGCTACACCTTC.

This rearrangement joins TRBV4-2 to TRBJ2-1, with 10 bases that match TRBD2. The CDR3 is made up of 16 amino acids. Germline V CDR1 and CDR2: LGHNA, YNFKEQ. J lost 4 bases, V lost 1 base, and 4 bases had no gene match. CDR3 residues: CASSQAGTSVYNEQFF. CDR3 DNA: TGTGCCAGCAGCCAAGCCGGGACTAGCGTTTACAATGAGCAGTTCTTC.